These T cell receptor beta chains were read from a single sample in a study of beta chain features in type 1 diabetes. Assay used: immunoSEQ multiplex PCR; TCRdb lists only in-frame clones, some missing. Here the sample spans a few hundred thousand clones, about 29% being singletons. Sequenced material: naive CD4+ T cells from blood. These receptors were taken from a man between 18 and 35 years old in good health. Each CDR3 is given with its conserved first and last residue. The D gene is left open where the match is weak. Clone size appears in some rows only: once, few, many, or a class for an expanded clone.

size: few; V: TRBV30; D: -; J: TRBJ2-1; DNA: TGTGCCTGGAGTGTACTAGCCAATGAGCAGTTCTTC; CDR3: CAWSVLANEQFF
size: -; V: TRBV5-1; D: TRBD2; J: TRBJ2-1; DNA: TGCGCCAGCAGCCTAGGGGCTAGCGGGACCCCCTACAATGAGCAGTTCTTC; CDR3: CASSLGASGTPYNEQFF
size: few; V: TRBV30; D: -; J: TRBJ2-1; DNA: TGTGCCTGGAGTCATTGGAATGAGCAGTTCTTC; CDR3: CAWSHWNEQFF
size: -; V: TRBV9; D: TRBD2; J: TRBJ2-1; DNA: TGTGCCAGCAGCGCGACTAGCAGCTCCTACAATGAGCAGTTCTTC; CDR3: CASSATSSSYNEQFF
size: few; V: TRBV29-1; D: TRBD2; J: TRBJ2-3; DNA: TGCAGCGTGACTAGCGGGAGCTCAGATACGCAGTATTTT; CDR3: CSVTSGSSDTQYF
size: -; V: TRBV9; D: TRBD1; J: TRBJ2-3; DNA: TGTGCCAGCAGCGGGACCGGGACAGCCTGGGCAGATACGCAGTATTTT; CDR3: CASSGTGTAWADTQYF
size: few; V: TRBV30; D: -; J: TRBJ1-2; DNA: TGTGCCTGGAGTAGGCTATATGGCTACACCTTC; CDR3: CAWSRLYGYTF
size: -; V: TRBV20-1; D: -; J: TRBJ2-7; DNA: TGCAGTGCTAGGACCACCTACGAGCAGTACTTC; CDR3: CSARTTYEQYF
size: few; V: TRBV14; D: TRBD2; J: TRBJ2-3; DNA: TGTGCCAGCAGGAGCGGGAGGAGCACAGATACGCAGTATTTT; CDR3: CASRSGRSTDTQYF
size: -; V: TRBV6-5; D: -; J: TRBJ2-1; DNA: TGTGCCAGCAGTTACACCGGGGCCTACAATGAGCAGTTCTTC; CDR3: CASSYTGAYNEQFF
size: -; V: TRBV23-1; D: -; J: TRBJ2-1; DNA: TGCGCCAGCAGTTCCGGGACCACGTTTGTTTACAATGAGCAGTTCTTC; CDR3: CASSSGTTFVYNEQFF
size: -; V: TRBV30; D: TRBD2; J: TRBJ2-1; DNA: TGTGCCTGGCGAGCGGGGCCCCCCTACAATGAGCAGTTCTTC; CDR3: CAWRAGPPYNEQFF
size: -; V: TRBV6-5; D: TRBD1; J: TRBJ2-7; DNA: TGTGCCAGCAGCCGAACAGGGGTCGAGCAGTACTTC; CDR3: CASSRTGVEQYF
size: -; V: TRBV7-2; D: -; J: TRBJ2-1; DNA: TGTGCCAGCAGCTTAGTTCGGCGGGGCTCCTACAATGAGCAGTTCTTC; CDR3: CASSLVRRGSYNEQFF
size: -; V: TRBV9; D: TRBD2; J: TRBJ2-1; DNA: TGTGCCAGCAGCGGCCCTAGCGGGAGGGGTCCCTACAATGAGCAGTTCTTC; CDR3: CASSGPSGRGPYNEQFF
size: -; V: TRBV6-6; D: -; J: TRBJ2-7; DNA: TGTGCCAGCAGGATTACAGGGACCTCCTACGAGCAGTACTTC; CDR3: CASRITGTSYEQYF
size: few; V: TRBV30; D: -; J: TRBJ2-1; DNA: TGTGCCTGGAGTGTACGCCTAGCAGTTGGAAGTGAGCAGTTCTTC; CDR3: CAWSVRLAVGSEQFF
size: few; V: TRBV30; D: -; J: TRBJ1-1; DNA: TGTGCCTGGAGTGACAGCATGAACACTGAAGCTTTCTTT; CDR3: CAWSDSMNTEAFF
size: few; V: TRBV29-1; D: TRBD1; J: TRBJ2-7; DNA: TGCAGCGTGGGGACAGGGTCCCTCTCCTACGAGCAGTACTTC; CDR3: CSVGTGSLSYEQYF
size: -; V: TRBV5-1; D: -; J: TRBJ2-1; DNA: TGCGCCAGCAGCCCGGACAGGGAGGGCAATGAGCAGTTCTTC; CDR3: CASSPDREGNEQFF
size: -; V: TRBV5-1; D: -; J: TRBJ2-7; DNA: TGCGCCAGCAGCTTGGACAGGGATAACGAGCAGTACTTC; CDR3: CASSLDRDNEQYF
size: few; V: TRBV6-6; D: -; J: TRBJ2-3; DNA: TGTGCCAGCAGTTACGGGGCAGGGGGCACAGATACGCAGTATTTT; CDR3: CASSYGAGGTDTQYF
size: -; V: TRBV7-2; D: -; J: TRBJ2-7; DNA: TGTGCCAGCAGCTTCCTGAGGGACAGCGGGTACGAGCAGTACTTC; CDR3: CASSFLRDSGYEQYF
size: -; V: TRBV9; D: -; J: TRBJ2-7; DNA: TGTGCCAGCAGCGTAGGTGGGTCAGGGAGCCCCTACGAGCAGTACTTC; CDR3: CASSVGGSGSPYEQYF
size: few; V: TRBV30; D: TRBD2; J: TRBJ2-1; DNA: TGTGCCTGGAGTTATAGCGGGACGATGCATGAGCAGTTCTTC; CDR3: CAWSYSGTMHEQFF
size: few; V: TRBV6-6; D: -; J: TRBJ2-5; DNA: TGTGCCAGCAGTTATGCCTCAGAGACCCAGTACTTC; CDR3: CASSYASETQYF
size: -; V: TRBV20-1; D: -; J: TRBJ2-5; DNA: TGCAGTGCTAATATCCGAGAGACCCAGTACTTC; CDR3: CSANIRETQYF
size: -; V: TRBV11-2; D: TRBD2; J: TRBJ2-1; DNA: TGTGCCAGCAGCTTAGGCCTAGCGGGAGTGGGTGAGCAGTTCTTC; CDR3: CASSLGLAGVGEQFF
size: many; V: TRBV2; D: -; J: TRBJ2-3; DNA: TGTGCCAGCAGTGAAGCCCGGGCTAGCACAGATACGCAGTATTTT; CDR3: CASSEARASTDTQYF
size: -; V: TRBV25-1; D: -; J: TRBJ1-1; DNA: TGTGCCAGCAGTGGCCCTGGGAACACTGAAGCTTTCTTT; CDR3: CASSGPGNTEAFF
size: few; V: TRBV4-2; D: TRBD2; J: TRBJ2-4; DNA: TGTGCCAGCAGCAACCGGCGGGAGTCCGGCATTCAGTACTTC; CDR3: CASSNRRESGIQYF
size: -; V: TRBV20-1; D: -; J: TRBJ2-7; DNA: TGCAGTGCTAGTCGGGCCTACGAGCAGTACTTC; CDR3: CSASRAYEQYF
size: -; V: TRBV7-2; D: TRBD2; J: TRBJ2-1; DNA: TGTGCCAGCAGATGGACTAGCGGGGACTACAATGAGCAGTTCTTC; CDR3: CASRWTSGDYNEQFF
size: -; V: TRBV29-1; D: TRBD2; J: TRBJ2-3; DNA: TGCAGCGCCGCAATAGCGGGAGGGCCGAGAGATACGCAGTATTTT; CDR3: CSAAIAGGPRDTQYF
size: -; V: TRBV5-1; D: TRBD2; J: TRBJ2-5; DNA: TGCGCCAGCAGCTTGGAAGGACTAGCGGGAGGGGAGACCCAGTACTTC; CDR3: CASSLEGLAGGETQYF
size: -; V: TRBV4-3; D: TRBD1; J: TRBJ1-2; DNA: TGCGCCAGCAGCTCACGGACAGGGGTCTATGGCTACACCTTC; CDR3: CASSSRTGVYGYTF
size: few; V: TRBV30; D: TRBD2; J: TRBJ2-7; DNA: TGTGCCTGGAGGACTAGCGGGGGCAACGAGCAGTACTTC; CDR3: CAWRTSGGNEQYF
size: -; V: TRBV29-1; D: -; J: TRBJ1-2; DNA: TGCAGCGTTGTGGCAGGCCCCTATGGCTACACCTTC; CDR3: CSVVAGPYGYTF
size: few; V: TRBV7-2; D: TRBD1; J: TRBJ2-5; DNA: TGTGCCAGCAGCAACGGACAGGGCCCTCGGACCCAGTACTTC; CDR3: CASSNGQGPRTQYF
size: few; V: TRBV4-2; D: -; J: TRBJ2-1; DNA: TGTGCCAGCAGCCATCTATCAGGGCATGTCGATGAGCAGTTCTTC; CDR3: CASSHLSGHVDEQFF
size: once; V: TRBV15; D: -; J: TRBJ2-5; DNA: TGTGCCACCAGCAACAGAATTAGCCAAGAGACCCAGTACTTC; CDR3: CATSNRISQETQYF
size: -; V: TRBV30; D: -; J: TRBJ1-2; DNA: TGTGCCTGGAGTACGGCAAGACGGGGCTACACCTTC; CDR3: CAWSTARRGYTF
size: few; V: TRBV11-2; D: TRBD1; J: TRBJ2-1; DNA: TGTGCCAGCAGCTTAGTTGTGACAGGGACAAATGAGCAGTTCTTC; CDR3: CASSLVVTGTNEQFF
size: -; V: TRBV30; D: TRBD1; J: TRBJ2-7; DNA: TGTGCCTGGAGTGTATTTAAGTTGGACAGGGGGCCCTACGAGCAGTACTTC; CDR3: CAWSVFKLDRGPYEQYF
size: -; V: TRBV9; D: -; J: TRBJ2-7; DNA: TGTGCCAGCAGCGTAGCGCCCCGGGACGAGCAGTACTTC; CDR3: CASSVAPRDEQYF
size: -; V: TRBV7-2; D: -; J: TRBJ2-7; DNA: TGTGCCAGCAGCTTAAGGACAAGGAGCTCCTACGAGCAGTACTTC; CDR3: CASSLRTRSSYEQYF
size: -; V: TRBV29-1; D: -; J: TRBJ2-7; DNA: TGCAGCGTCCAGGGGCGGCTAGTCTACGAGCAGTACTTC; CDR3: CSVQGRLVYEQYF
size: few; V: TRBV14; D: -; J: TRBJ2-2; DNA: TGTGCCAGCAGCCAAGAGTATAGCGGGGAGCTGTTTTTT; CDR3: CASSQEYSGELFF
size: -; V: TRBV30; D: -; J: TRBJ1-5; DNA: TGTGCCTGGAGCAGGGAGTATCAGCCCCAGCATTTT; CDR3: CAWSREYQPQHF
size: few; V: TRBV29-1; D: -; J: TRBJ2-7; DNA: TGCAGCGTTGTGGTGTCCTACGAGCAGTACTTC; CDR3: CSVVVSYEQYF
size: -; V: TRBV7-9; D: TRBD1; J: TRBJ2-2; DNA: TGTGCCAGCAGCTTAGGACAGGGGAGCACCGGGGAGCTGTTTTTT; CDR3: CASSLGQGSTGELFF
size: few; V: TRBV11-2; D: TRBD2; J: TRBJ2-1; DNA: TGTGCCAGCTCCACGACTAGCGGGAGAGGGAATGAGCAGTTCTTC; CDR3: CASSTTSGRGNEQFF
size: -; V: TRBV15; D: TRBD2; J: TRBJ2-1; DNA: TGTGCCACCAGCAGAGTGCTAGCGGGGAATGAGCAGTTCTTC; CDR3: CATSRVLAGNEQFF
size: few; V: TRBV25-1; D: -; J: TRBJ2-1; DNA: TGTGCCAGCAGTGAAGGGTCTAGCGCAGGATACAATGAGCAGTTCTTC; CDR3: CASSEGSSAGYNEQFF
size: few; V: TRBV7-2; D: -; J: TRBJ2-4; DNA: TGTGCCAGCAGCCCTCCTATTTCGGGCCCGAGAAACATTCAGTACTTC; CDR3: CASSPPISGPRNIQYF
size: few; V: TRBV5-1; D: -; J: TRBJ2-5; DNA: TGCGCCAGCAGCGGAGGAGCGCAGGAGACCCAGTACTTC; CDR3: CASSGGAQETQYF
size: -; V: TRBV7-2; D: -; J: TRBJ1-2; DNA: TGTGCCAGCAGCCGCCAAGGACAGGGCTACACCTTC; CDR3: CASSRQGQGYTF
size: few; V: TRBV18; D: -; J: TRBJ2-3; DNA: TGTGCCAGCTCACCAATGGCCACAGATACGCAGTATTTT; CDR3: CASSPMATDTQYF
size: few; V: TRBV20-1; D: -; J: TRBJ1-2; DNA: TGCAGTGCTAGACACAGCTATGGCTACACCTTC; CDR3: CSARHSYGYTF